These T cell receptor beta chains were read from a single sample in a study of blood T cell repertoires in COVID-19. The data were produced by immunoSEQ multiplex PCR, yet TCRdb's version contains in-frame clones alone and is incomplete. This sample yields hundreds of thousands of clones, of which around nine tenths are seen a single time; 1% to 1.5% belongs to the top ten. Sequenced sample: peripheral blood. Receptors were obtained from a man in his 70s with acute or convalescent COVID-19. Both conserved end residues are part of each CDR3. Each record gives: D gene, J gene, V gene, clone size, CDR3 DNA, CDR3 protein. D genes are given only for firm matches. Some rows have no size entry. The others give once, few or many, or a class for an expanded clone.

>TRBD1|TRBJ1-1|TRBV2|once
TGTGCCAGCAGTGAATGGGACAGGCTGAACACTGAAGCTTTCTTT
CASSEWDRLNTEAFF
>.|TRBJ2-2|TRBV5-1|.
TGCGCCAGCAGCCTCCCACCTAGCTCCCCGAACACCGGGGAGCTGTTTTTT
CASSLPPSSPNTGELFF
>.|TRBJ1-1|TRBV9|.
TGTGCCAGCAGCGCCACTGTAGGGGCGAACACTGAAGCTTTCTTT
CASSATVGANTEAFF
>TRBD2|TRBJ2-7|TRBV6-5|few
TGTGCCAGCACCAGGGCTAGCGGCATGTACGAGCAGTACTTC
CASTRASGMYEQYF
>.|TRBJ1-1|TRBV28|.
TGTGCCAGCAGTTCCGGGGGGCGTCGAACTGAAGCTTTCTTT
CASSSGGRRTEAFF
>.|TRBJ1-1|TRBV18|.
TGTGCCAGCGGGGGGGAGGGAAGATTTGAAGCTTTCTTT
CASGGEGRFEAFF
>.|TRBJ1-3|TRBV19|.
TGTGCCAGTGAGAGGAACACCATATATTTT
CASERNTIYF
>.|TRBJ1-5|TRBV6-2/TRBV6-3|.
TGTGCCAGCACCCCCTCCCGGGAAAATAGCAATCAGCCCCAGCATTTT
CASTPSRENSNQPQHF
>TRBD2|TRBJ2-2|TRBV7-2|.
TGTGCCAGCAGCCGTAGGACTAGCGGAGGCACCGGGGAGCTGTTTTTT
CASSRRTSGGTGELFF
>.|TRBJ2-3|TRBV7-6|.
TGTGCCAGCAGCTTAGGTTCGGCTGGGGCGGATACGCAGTATTTT
CASSLGSAGADTQYF
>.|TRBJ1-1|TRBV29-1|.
TGCAGCGTTGAAGGCGGGGGGACTGAAGCTTTCTTT
CSVEGGGTEAFF
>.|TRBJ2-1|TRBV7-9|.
TGTGCCAGCAGCCCCGACCGGGGGAAAGGGGCCAATGAGCAGTTCTTC
CASSPDRGKGANEQFF
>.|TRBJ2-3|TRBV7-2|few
TGTGCCAGCAGCCCAGCAGGGGTAAGGGCAGATACGCAGTATTTT
CASSPAGVRADTQYF
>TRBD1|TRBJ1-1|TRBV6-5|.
TGTGCCAGCCTACAGGGGTTGCTGACTGAAGCTTTCTTT
CASLQGLLTEAFF
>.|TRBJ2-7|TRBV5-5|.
TGTGCCAGCAGCCCGCAGCGTTACGAGCAGTACTTC
CASSPQRYEQYF
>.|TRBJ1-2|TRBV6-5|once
TGTGCCAGCAGTTACTCCTCAGGCAACTATGGCTACACCTTC
CASSYSSGNYGYTF
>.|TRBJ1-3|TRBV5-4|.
TGTGCCATATCCGTACAGGGCAGCTCTGGAAACACCATATATTTT
CAISVQGSSGNTIYF
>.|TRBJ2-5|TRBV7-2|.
TGTGCCAGCAGCTTAGAGCGTGGCAGAGAGACCCAGTACTTC
CASSLERGRETQYF